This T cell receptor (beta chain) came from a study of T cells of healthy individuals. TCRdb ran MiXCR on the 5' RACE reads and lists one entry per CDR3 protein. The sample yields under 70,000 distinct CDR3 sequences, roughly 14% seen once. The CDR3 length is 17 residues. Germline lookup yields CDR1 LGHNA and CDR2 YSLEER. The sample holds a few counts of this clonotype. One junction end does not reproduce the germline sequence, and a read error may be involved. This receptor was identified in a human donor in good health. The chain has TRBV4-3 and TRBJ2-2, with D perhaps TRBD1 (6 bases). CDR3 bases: TGCGCAAGCAGCCAAGATTTTGAAAGGGGGTCCGCCGGGGAGCTGTTTTTT. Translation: CASSQDFERGSAGELFF.